Following are 5 T cell receptor beta chains from one sample sequenced in a study of cytomegalovirus exposure and HLA in healthy donors. Primers: 60 Vbeta forward and 13 Jbeta reverse. TCRdb keeps only in-frame clones here, not all; method: immunoSEQ multiplex PCR. The sample lists roughly 90,000 clones; approximately 90% were seen once. The sequencing sample was made of PBMCs. The receptors were gathered from a man aged 18 to 35 in good health and CMV-seronegative.

The V call is TRBV5-1, the J call TRBJ2-2; 10 bases line up with TRBD2. There are 16 residues in the CDR3. V lost 3 bases and J lost 2; bases outside the gene matches: 4. Looked up from germline, CDR1 is SGHRS and CDR2 is YFSETQ. DNA of the CDR3: TGCGCCAGCAGCTATCTAGCGGGAGACAACACCGGGGAGCTGTTTTTT. It yields the protein CASSYLAGDNTGELFF.

V usage is TRBV21-1 and J usage is TRBJ2-1; the table's D call of TRBD1 was not tested on the DNA. TRBV21-1 is a pseudogene. The CDR3 extends over 14 amino acids. CDR3 sequence reads: CASKGRQGVGEQFF. The CDR3 DNA follows: TGTGCCAGCAAAGGGAGACAGGGTGTAGGTGAGCAGTTCTTC.

The J gene is TRBJ1-4, the V gene TRBV6-1; D remains unclear. CDR1 and CDR2 (germline): MNHNS, SASEGT. The CDR3 covers 13 residues. V dropped 8 bases and J dropped 0 bases, with 7 bases sitting between them. Written as DNA, the CDR3 is TGTGCCAGCGGGCGTGCAACTAATGAAAAACTGTTTTTT. Residues: CASGRATNEKLFF.

The V call is TRBV6-6, the J call TRBJ2-3; TRBD2 matches at 7 bases. The V gene end was trimmed by 7 bases and the J gene end by 0 bases; junction bases not matched to a gene: 7. The CDR3 is 15 amino acids. Germline CDR1 reads MNHNY; CDR2 reads SVGAGI (reference sequence). The CDR3 region is CASTPSGSSTDTQYF. Written as DNA, the CDR3 is TGTGCCAGCACTCCTAGCGGTTCTAGCACAGATACGCAGTATTTT.

This chain uses TRBV15 with TRBJ2-7; D is perhaps TRBD2 (6 bases). With 4 bases removed from V and 0 bases from J, the gap between germline ends came to 13 bases. Germline CDR1 LNHNV, CDR2 YYDKDF (reference sequence). The CDR3 sequence is 15 residues long. The CDR3 DNA follows: TGTGCCACCAGCATAATGCGGGACGGCTCCTACGAGCAGTACTTC. Translated, it gives CATSIMRDGSYEQYF.